This T cell receptor beta chain was captured in a study of beta chain features in type 1 diabetes. Across the whole study: Cell yields, age and gender were similar between patients and healthy donors. Study-wide points: There was a moderate but significant shortening of TCRB CDR3s in all four CD4+ subsets of Type 1 diabetes patients. Patients showed naive, central memory and Treg TCRB repertoires that appeared more similar than those of healthy donors.

The CDR3 runs 14 residues. Trimming stripped 0 bases from V and 6 bases from J, with 10 bases between. Germline CDR1 reads SGDLS; CDR2 reads YYNGEE. On this clone itself: Its antigen is as yet unknown.

The authors reverse transcribed all of the isolated RNA, so sequencing captured expressed TCRB transcripts. Profiled with immunoSEQ multiplex PCR; TCRdb holds only in-frame clones, not every one. The table has 360,000 or so clones, 15% to 20% seen once. This sequence originates from a woman aged 18-29 years in good health. The sequenced sample was naive CD4+ T cells from blood. This sequence joins TRBV9 and TRBJ2-1; no clear D gene. CDR3 sequence reads: CASSVEVLANEQFF. In DNA form, the CDR3 reads TGTGCCAGCAGCGTAGAAGTACTTGCCAATGAGCAGTTCTTC.